Given below is one TCR beta chain in context. Its antigen has not been determined. The input lacks base qualities; no much larger clone sits a single base away. Using the deep immunoSEQ assay, multiplex PCR amplified TCR CDR3 regions from genomic DNA. For each cell subset, the extracted genomic DNA was distributed evenly across all wells of several immunoSEQ 96-well plates, and each plate served as one replicate. For unsorted PBMC, each replicate PCR was loaded with roughly 330 ng genomic DNA, equivalent to about 30,000 T cell genomes. Unsorted PBMC genomic DNA was sequenced across ten immunoSEQ deep assay plates. The purified libraries were quantified using a Qubit 3.0 fluorometer, sized with a Bioanalyzer 2100, and then quantified again using the KAPA Library Quantification kit. Every immunoSEQ 96-well plate was sequenced on a dedicated single-read 150-cycle Illumina NextSeq 550 flow cell. On the study's bioinformatics: Because only junctional sequences without quality scores were contained in the immunoSEQ output, filtering matching that applied to full-length reads could not be performed. Sequences were annotated with PyIR, a Python wrapper for IgBLAST v1.9, and V/J genes and CDR3 were assigned using IMGT germline references. Reads with weak V/J assignments (E-value above 1e-6), missing CDR3, stop codons, out-of-frame junctions, or ambiguous translated residues were removed. V3J clonotypes were defined by identical inferred V gene, J gene, and CDR3 amino acid sequence. The percentage overlap between two repertoires was calculated by dividing the number of shared unique clonotypes by the size of the smaller repertoire. Three approaches were used to assess repertoire richness: RTK rarefaction, the Chao1 estimator, and Recon v2.1 estimates of unobserved clonotypes. Imported from immuneACCESS, the table was reduced by TCRdb to in-frame sequences with V and J called. These copies leave out some clones; in studies compared against another copy, an unresolved V gene accounts for under half, and the cause of the remainder is not known. The V and J calls and the clone size are those of that table, but D and trimming were determined from the DNA. This sample is represented by some 490,000 clones; around four fifths of them were singletons. The top ten constitute around 12% of the sample.

This specimen belongs to a study of shared clonotypes between healthy human individuals (dated by TCRdb to the early 2020s). In terms of the full investigation: The cohort comprised a couple of women and a few men aged 18 to 49 years. Each donor's leukapheresis produced roughly between roughly 0.85 and 9.5 billion PBMCs. To estimate repertoire size and how much clonotypes are shared between individuals, the study performed deep sequencing of blood TCR repertoires from about 5 healthy adults. Different laboratories and diverse techniques were used to prepare libraries and sequence TCR repertoires, to increase sequencing depth and limit assay-specific biases. Overall study outcomes, separate from this receptor: Based on pairwise subsampling, the degree of clonotype sharing among donors was expected to be affected by sequencing depth. Only blood was sampled, and tissue TCR repertoires likely differ from those in blood. The small number of donors limited the genetic and exposure-history diversity represented.

Healthy HIV-negative adults with no recently reported acute infections or vaccinations were included as donors. Only Caucasian adults living in Nashville, Tennessee, USA were represented among the donors. In the unsorted samples, 70 million to 90 million PBMCs were counted, and genomic DNA was extracted using the QIAamp DNA Blood Mini kit. After blood collection by leukapheresis, PBMCs were isolated using Ficoll-Histopaque density gradient centrifugation and then cryopreserved in the vapor phase of liquid nitrogen. The CDR3 has 13 amino acids, counting the end cysteine and phenylalanine. Only CDR3 DNA is held: 39 bases, read in frame from base 1. The CDR1 and CDR2 encoded by the germline V gene (reference sequence) are LNHDA and SQIVND. At the junction V is shortened by 6 bases and J by 4 bases, with 12 bases in between.

The clonotype originates from a woman aged 40-49 years in good health. Some clones in this sample may be carry-over from other donors' samples. The chain is assembled from TRBV19 and TRBJ1-2; TRBD1 is a weak D gene call, 5 bases matching. The sample comprised PBMCs. The CDR3 here reads CASRPRDGYGYTF. The DNA is as follows: TGTGCCAGTAGACCAAGGGACGGCTATGGCTACACCTTC.